This TCR beta chain was sequenced during a study of shared clonotypes between healthy human individuals (dated by TCRdb to about 2020). Concerning the study at large: Three men and two women, aged 18 to 49 years, made up the cohort. Each donor's leukapheresis produced roughly between about 0.9 and 9.5 billion PBMCs. Per donor, three plates each were used for CD4 naive and CD4 memory, two for CD8 naive, and one for CD8 memory. The study deeply sequenced blood TCR repertoires of about 5 healthy adults to estimate repertoire size and the extent of clonotype sharing between individuals. Different laboratories and diverse techniques were used to prepare libraries and sequence TCR repertoires, to increase sequencing depth and limit assay-specific biases.

TCR CDR3 regions were amplified from genomic DNA by multiplex PCR using the deep immunoSEQ assay. Genomic DNA extracted from each cell subset was distributed evenly over all wells of several immunoSEQ 96-well plates, and each plate served as one replicate. For sorted subsets, approximately 190 ng genomic DNA, equal to 25,000 to 35,000 T cell genomes, was loaded into each replicate PCR. The purified libraries were quantified using a Qubit 3.0 fluorometer, sized with a Bioanalyzer 2100, and then quantified again using the KAPA Library Quantification kit. Every immunoSEQ 96-well plate was sequenced on a dedicated single-read 150-cycle Illumina NextSeq 550 flow cell. For the original study's pipeline: Because the immunoSEQ output held only junctional sequences and lacked quality scores, the filtering could not match the filtering applied to full-length reads. To assign V/J genes and CDR3, sequences were annotated against IMGT germline references using PyIR, a Python wrapper for IgBLAST v1.9. Reads were removed for weak V/J assignments (E-value above 1e-6), missing CDR3, stop codons, out-of-frame junctions, or ambiguous translated residues. A V3J clonotype was defined by an identical inferred V gene, J gene, and CDR3 amino acid sequence. The percentage overlap between two repertoires was calculated by dividing the number of shared unique clonotypes by the size of the smaller repertoire. RTK rarefaction, the Chao1 estimator, and Recon v2.1 estimates of unobserved clonotypes were used to assess repertoire richness. For all TCRbeta clonotypes obtained by the gDNA method from a few donors, generation probabilities were computed with OLGA. The table comes from immuneACCESS by way of TCRdb, which keeps in-frame sequences with V and J called. Part of the clones is missing from these tables; in studies checked, under half for an unresolved V gene and the rest for unknown reasons. From that table come the V and J calls and clone size; the DNA was used to work out D and trimming. The sample contains 2 million to 3 million clones, roughly 93% of them found a single time. The top ten constitute approximately 0.35% of the sample.

Overall study outcomes, separate from this receptor: Rarefaction of sorted-subset datasets indicated incomplete sequencing despite the large sequencing depth. Compared with non-shared clonotypes, the clonotypes found in all four sorted-subset donors had higher generation probabilities. Larger estimated clonotype richness was generally found for naive subsets than for memory subsets. Pairwise subsampling indicated that sequencing depth was expected to affect the degree of clonotype sharing among donors. About 4.5% of naive CD4, more than 3% of naive CD8, about 2.5% of memory CD4, and roughly 0.4% of memory CD8 clonotypes were shared across several donors. Sampling was restricted to blood, and TCR repertoires in tissues likely differ from the TCR repertoires found in blood. The genetic and exposure-history diversity represented was limited by the small number of donors.

CDR1 and CDR2, looked up from the germline V gene, are MDHEN and SYDVKM. Trimming takes 6 bases off V and 7 bases off J; junction bases not matched to a gene: 8. The CDR3 runs 14 residues from the cysteine to the phenylalanine. The DNA shown is the 42-base CDR3, in frame from base 1. Healthy HIV-negative adults with no recently reported acute infections or vaccinations were included as donors. Every donor was a Caucasian adult residing in Nashville, Tennessee, USA. CD4+ T cells were enriched by magnetic negative selection, after which naive cells were positively selected on CD45RA and the negative fraction was taken as the memory subset. Blood was obtained by leukapheresis, after which PBMCs were separated by Ficoll-Histopaque density gradient centrifugation and cryopreserved in liquid nitrogen vapor phase. Analytical flow cytometry was used to check the purity and quantity of every magnetically sorted T cell population. Genomic DNA was isolated from each sorted fraction and quantified by UV absorbance on a Nanodrop 2000c.

As for this clone: The antigen it recognizes is unknown. Within one base of it there is no much larger clone, and no base qualities were kept.

The sequence was obtained from a man aged 18 to 30 in good health. Some clones in this sample may be carry-over from other donors' samples. This chain joins TRBV28 to TRBJ1-4, and 7 junctional nucleotides match TRBD1. Sequences were obtained from naive CD4+ T cells from PBMCs. Reading the label with the study, this specimen's cell subset or site is: CD45RA+ positively selected. The CDR3 has the sequence CASRLQGFGEKLFF. The nucleotide sequence is given as TGTGCCAGCAGACTACAGGGGTTCGGTGAAAAACTGTTTTTT.